This T cell receptor beta chain derives from a study of blood T cells in healthy people across ages. V lost 5 bases to trimming and J lost 4 bases; unmatched junction nucleotides: 7. This CDR3 contains 14 residues. Study outcomes and limitations: More naive CD4+ cells and higher diversity were found in long-lived than in aged donors.

Primers used in a second PCR of roughly 7 to 12 cycles were a sample-barcoded 5' primer and a J-beta primer mix. A tag from a template-switch adaptor with 12 random nucleotides marked each cDNA molecule. TCRdb fed the 5' RACE reads into MiXCR, producing one record per CDR3 protein. The sample records 600,000 to 800,000 distinct CDR3 sequences, around a fifth being singletons. This clonotype has more than one count but fewer than ten. Its specificity is not known. The specimen sequenced was blood. This chain joins TRBV12-3 or TRBV12-4 and TRBJ2-7; TRBD1 aligns across 8 bases. The receptor comes from a man aged 65 to 79 in good health. This CDR3 reads CASSLGQGMYEQYF. CDR3 coding DNA: TGTGCCAGCAGTCTTGGACAGGGAATGTACGAGCAGTACTTC.